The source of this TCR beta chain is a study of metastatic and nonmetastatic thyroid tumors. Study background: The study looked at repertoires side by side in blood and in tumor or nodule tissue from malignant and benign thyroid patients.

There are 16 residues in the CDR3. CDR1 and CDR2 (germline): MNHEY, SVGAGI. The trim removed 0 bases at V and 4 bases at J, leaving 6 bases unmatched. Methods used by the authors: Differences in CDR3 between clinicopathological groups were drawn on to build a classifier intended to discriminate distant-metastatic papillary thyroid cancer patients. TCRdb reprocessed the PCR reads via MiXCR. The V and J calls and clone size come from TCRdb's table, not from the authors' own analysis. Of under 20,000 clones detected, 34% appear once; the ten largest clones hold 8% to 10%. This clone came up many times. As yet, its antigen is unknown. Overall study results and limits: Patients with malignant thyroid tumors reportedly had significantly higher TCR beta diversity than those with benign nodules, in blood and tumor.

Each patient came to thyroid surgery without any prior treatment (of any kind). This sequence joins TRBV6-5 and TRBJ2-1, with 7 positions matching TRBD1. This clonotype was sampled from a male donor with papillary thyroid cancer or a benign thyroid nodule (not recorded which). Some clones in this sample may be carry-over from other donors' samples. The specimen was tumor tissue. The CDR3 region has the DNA TGTGCCAGCAGTTACTCAGGGACAGTTTCTTACAATGAGCAGTTCTTC. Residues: CASSYSGTVSYNEQFF.